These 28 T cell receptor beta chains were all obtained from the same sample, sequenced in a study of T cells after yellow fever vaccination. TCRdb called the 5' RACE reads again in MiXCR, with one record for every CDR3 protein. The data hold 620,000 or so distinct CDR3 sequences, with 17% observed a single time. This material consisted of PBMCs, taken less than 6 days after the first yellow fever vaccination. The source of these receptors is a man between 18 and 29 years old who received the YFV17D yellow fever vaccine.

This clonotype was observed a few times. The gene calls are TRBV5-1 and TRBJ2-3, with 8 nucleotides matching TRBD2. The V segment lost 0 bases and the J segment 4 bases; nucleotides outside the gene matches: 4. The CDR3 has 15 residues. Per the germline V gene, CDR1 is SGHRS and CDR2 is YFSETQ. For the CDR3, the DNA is TGCGCCAGCAGCTTGGTAGCGGGGTCGCCAGATACGCAGTATTTT. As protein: CASSLVAGSPDTQYF.

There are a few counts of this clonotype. The CDR3 DNA reads TGCAGTGCTAGAGATGGACGTTCTGGTGAAAAACTGTTTTTT. It is translated as CSARDGRSGEKLFF. V gene TRBV20-1 combines with J gene TRBJ1-4; D not certain. V was shortened by 0 bases and J by 7 bases, with 12 bases between the two germline ends. In germline, CDR1 is DFQATT, CDR2 SNEGSKA (reference sequence). The CDR3 consists of 14 residues.

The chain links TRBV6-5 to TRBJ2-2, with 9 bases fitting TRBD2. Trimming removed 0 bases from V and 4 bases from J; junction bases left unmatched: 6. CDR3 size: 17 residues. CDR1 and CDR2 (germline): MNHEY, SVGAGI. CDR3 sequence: CASSYSSGGLGTGELFF. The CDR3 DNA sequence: TGTGCCAGCAGTTACTCTAGCGGGGGTTTAGGCACCGGGGAGCTGTTTTTT.

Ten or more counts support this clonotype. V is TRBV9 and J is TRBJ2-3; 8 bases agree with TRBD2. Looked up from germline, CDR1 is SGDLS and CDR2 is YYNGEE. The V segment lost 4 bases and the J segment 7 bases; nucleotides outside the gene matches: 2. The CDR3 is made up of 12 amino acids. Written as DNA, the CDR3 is TGTGCCAGCAGCTCGGGAGGGAATACGCAGTATTTT. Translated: CASSSGGNTQYF.

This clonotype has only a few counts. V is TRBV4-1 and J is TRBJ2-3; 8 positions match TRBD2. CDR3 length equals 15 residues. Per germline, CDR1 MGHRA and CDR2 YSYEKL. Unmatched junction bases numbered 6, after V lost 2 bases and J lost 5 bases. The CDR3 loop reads CASSQFGGAGDTQYF. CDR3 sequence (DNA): TGCGCCAGCAGCCAATTCGGGGGGGCCGGAGATACGCAGTATTTT.

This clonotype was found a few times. CDR3: CASSLNGVGIEAFF. The CDR3, as DNA: TGCGCCAGCAGCTTGAATGGAGTGGGGATCGAAGCTTTCTTT. The chain employs TRBV5-1 and TRBJ1-1, with no clear D. Trimming removed 1 base from V and 8 bases from J, with 15 bases in between. Germline-derived CDR1 and CDR2 are SGHRS and YFSETQ. CDR3 length equals 14 residues. The full variable domain, in which reference TRBV5-1 and TRBJ1-1 provide the parts outside the CDR3, is KAGVTQTPRYLIKTRGQQVTLSCSPISGHRSVSWYQQTPGQGLQFLFEYFSETQRNKGNFPGRFSGRQFSNSRSEMNVSTLELGDSALYLCASSLNGVGIEAFFGQGTRLTVV.

CDR3 nucleotide sequence: TGTGCCAGCAGCTTTTCCCCTGGAGATACGCAGTATTTT. The encoded protein is CASSFSPGDTQYF. J is TRBJ2-3 and V is TRBV7-9; D is undetermined. V was pared by 3 bases and J by 5 bases, with 9 bases between. From germline, CDR1 is SEHNR and CDR2 FQNEAQ (reference sequence). The CDR3 extends over 13 amino acids. The complete variable domain, with remaining parts taken from reference TRBV7-9 and TRBJ2-3, reads DTGVSQNPRHKITKRGQNVTFRCDPISEHNRLYWYRQTLGQGPEFLTYFQNEAQLEKSRLLSDRFSAERPKGSFSTLEIQRTEQGDSAMYLCASSFSPGDTQYFGPGTRLTVL.

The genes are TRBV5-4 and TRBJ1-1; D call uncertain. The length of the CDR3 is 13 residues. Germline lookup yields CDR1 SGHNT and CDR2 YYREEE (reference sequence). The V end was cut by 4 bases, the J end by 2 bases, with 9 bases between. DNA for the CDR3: TGTGCCAGCAGCCCCGGGATTAACACTGAAGCTTTCTTT. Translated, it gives CASSPGINTEAFF.

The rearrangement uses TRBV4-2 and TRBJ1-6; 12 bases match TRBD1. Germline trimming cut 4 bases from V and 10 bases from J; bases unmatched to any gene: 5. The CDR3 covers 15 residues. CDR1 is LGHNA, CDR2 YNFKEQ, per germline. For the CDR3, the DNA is TGTGCCAGCAGCCCGGGGGACAGGGGGCTCTCACCCCTCCACTTT. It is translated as CASSPGDRGLSPLHF.

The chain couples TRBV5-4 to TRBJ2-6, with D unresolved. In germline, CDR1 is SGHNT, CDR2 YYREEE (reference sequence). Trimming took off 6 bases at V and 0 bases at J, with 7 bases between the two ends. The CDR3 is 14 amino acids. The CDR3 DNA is TGTGCCAGCACGCGTTTCTCTGGGGCCAACGTCCTGACTTTC. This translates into CASTRFSGANVLTF.

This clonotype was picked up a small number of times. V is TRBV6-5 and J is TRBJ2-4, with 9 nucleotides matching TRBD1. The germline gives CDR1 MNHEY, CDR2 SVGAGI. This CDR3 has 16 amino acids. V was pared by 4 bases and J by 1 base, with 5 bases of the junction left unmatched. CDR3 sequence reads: CASSSGTGRAKNIQYF. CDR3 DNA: TGTGCCAGCAGTTCCGGGACAGGGAGGGCCAAAAACATTCAGTACTTC.

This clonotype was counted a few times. The CDR3 coding sequence is TGTGCCAGCAGCGTAGGAGGAGGTGGGACCCAGTACTTC. Protein product: CASSVGGGGTQYF. The V and J genes are TRBV9 and TRBJ2-5, with D possibly TRBD2 on 5 matching bases. CDR1 and CDR2 (germline): SGDLS, YYNGEE. This CDR3 contains 13 residues. The V gene lost 0 bases and the J gene lost 7 bases, with 10 bases spanning the gap.

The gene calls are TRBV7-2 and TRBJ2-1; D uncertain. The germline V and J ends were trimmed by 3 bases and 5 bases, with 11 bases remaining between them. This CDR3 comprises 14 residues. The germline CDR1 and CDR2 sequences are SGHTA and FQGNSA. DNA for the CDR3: TGTGCCAGCAGCTTGGCCGGGTTACACAATGAGCAGTTCTTC. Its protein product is CASSLAGLHNEQFF.

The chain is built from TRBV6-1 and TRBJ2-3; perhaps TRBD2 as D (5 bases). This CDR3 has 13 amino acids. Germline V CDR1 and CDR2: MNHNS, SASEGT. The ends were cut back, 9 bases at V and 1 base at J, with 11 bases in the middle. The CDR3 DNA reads TGTGCCAGTTTGGACTTACGCACAGATACGCAGTATTTT. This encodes CASLDLRTDTQYF.

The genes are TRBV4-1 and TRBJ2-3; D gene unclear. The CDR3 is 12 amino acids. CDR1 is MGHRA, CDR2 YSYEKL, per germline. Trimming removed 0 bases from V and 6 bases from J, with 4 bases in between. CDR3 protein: CASSQELDTQYF. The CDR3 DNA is TGCGCCAGCAGCCAAGAATTGGATACGCAGTATTTT.

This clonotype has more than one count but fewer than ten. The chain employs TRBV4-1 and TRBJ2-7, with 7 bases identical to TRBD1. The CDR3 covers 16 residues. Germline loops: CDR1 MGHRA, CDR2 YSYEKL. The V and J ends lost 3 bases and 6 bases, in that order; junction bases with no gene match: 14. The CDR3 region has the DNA TGCGCCAGCAGCCACCGAGGGGGCTATCCCGTCTCCGAGCAGTACTTC. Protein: CASSHRGGYPVSEQYF.

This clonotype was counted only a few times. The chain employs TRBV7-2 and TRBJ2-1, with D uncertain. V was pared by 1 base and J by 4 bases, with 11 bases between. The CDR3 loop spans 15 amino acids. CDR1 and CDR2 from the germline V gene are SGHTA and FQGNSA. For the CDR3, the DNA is TGTGCCAGCAGCTTAGAAGTGGGTCGGTACAATGAGCAGTTCTTC. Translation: CASSLEVGRYNEQFF.

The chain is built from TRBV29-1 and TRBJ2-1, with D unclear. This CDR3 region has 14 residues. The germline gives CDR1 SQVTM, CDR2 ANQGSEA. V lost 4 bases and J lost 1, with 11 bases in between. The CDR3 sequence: CSVVLQFSYNEQFF. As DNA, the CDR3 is TGCAGCGTTGTTTTACAGTTTTCCTACAATGAGCAGTTCTTC.

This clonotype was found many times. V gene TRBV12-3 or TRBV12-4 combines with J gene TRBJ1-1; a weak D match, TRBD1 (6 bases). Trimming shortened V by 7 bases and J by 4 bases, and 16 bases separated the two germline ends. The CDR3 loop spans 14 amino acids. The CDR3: CASTYFQGLTEAFF. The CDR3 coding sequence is TGTGCCAGCACCTACTTCCAGGGGCTCACTGAAGCTTTCTTT.

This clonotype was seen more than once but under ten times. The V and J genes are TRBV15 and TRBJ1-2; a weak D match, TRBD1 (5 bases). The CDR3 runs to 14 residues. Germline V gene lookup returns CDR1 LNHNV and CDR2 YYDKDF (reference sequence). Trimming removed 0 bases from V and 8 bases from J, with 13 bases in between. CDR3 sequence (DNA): TGTGCCACCAGCAGAGATCGGGGGGGGGAAGGCTACACCTTC. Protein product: CATSRDRGGEGYTF.

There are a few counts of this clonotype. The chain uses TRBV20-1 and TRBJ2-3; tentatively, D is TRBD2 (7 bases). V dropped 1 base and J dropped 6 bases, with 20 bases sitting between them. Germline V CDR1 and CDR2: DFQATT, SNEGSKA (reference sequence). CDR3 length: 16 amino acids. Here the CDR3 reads CSARVRALGGPDTQYF. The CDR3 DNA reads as TGCAGTGCTAGAGTCCGCGCGCTCGGGGGGCCGGATACGCAGTATTTT.

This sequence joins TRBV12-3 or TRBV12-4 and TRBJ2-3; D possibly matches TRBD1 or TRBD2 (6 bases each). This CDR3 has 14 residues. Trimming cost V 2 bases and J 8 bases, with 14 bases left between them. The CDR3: CASSLTEGVGTQYF. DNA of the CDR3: TGTGCCAGCAGTTTAACGGAGGGGGTTGGTACGCAGTATTTT.

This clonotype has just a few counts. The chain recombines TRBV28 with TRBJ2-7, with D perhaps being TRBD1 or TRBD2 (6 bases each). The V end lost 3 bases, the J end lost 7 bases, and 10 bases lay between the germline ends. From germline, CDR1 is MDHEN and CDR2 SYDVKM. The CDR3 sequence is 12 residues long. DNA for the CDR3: TGTGCCAGCAGTTTTAGGGGGGCAGAGCAGTACGTC. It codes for CASSFRGAEQYV.

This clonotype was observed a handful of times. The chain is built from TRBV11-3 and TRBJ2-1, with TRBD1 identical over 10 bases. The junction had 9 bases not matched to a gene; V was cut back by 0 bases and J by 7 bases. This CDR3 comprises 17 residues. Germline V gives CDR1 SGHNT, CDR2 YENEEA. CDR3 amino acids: CASSLDPGTGDRNEQFF. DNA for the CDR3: TGTGCCAGCAGCTTAGACCCCGGGACAGGGGATCGGAATGAGCAGTTCTTC.

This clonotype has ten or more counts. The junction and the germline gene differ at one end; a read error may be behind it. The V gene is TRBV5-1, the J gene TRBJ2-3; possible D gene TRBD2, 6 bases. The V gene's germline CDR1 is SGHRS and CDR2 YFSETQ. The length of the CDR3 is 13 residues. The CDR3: CASSLAGTDTQYF. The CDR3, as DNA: TGTGCCAGCAGTTTAGCGGGCACAGATACGCAGTATTTT.

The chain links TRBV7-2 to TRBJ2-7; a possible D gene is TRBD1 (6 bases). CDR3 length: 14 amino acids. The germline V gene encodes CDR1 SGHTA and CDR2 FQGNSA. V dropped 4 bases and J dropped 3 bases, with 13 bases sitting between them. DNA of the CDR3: TGTGCCAGCAGCTCCCTTGGGGGCGTCTACGAGCAGTACTTC. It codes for CASSSLGGVYEQYF.

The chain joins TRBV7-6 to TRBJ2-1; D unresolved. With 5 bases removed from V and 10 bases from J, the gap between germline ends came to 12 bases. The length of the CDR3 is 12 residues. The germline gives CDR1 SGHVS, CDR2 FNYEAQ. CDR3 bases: TGTGCCAGCAGCCCGCCGGTGAAGGAGCAGTTCTTC. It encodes CASSPPVKEQFF.

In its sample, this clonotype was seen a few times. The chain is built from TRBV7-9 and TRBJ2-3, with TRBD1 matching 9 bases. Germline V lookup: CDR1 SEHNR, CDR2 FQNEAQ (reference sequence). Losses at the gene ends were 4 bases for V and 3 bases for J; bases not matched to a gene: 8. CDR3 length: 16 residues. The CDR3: CASSYTGTGRTDTQYF. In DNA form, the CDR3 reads TGTGCCAGCAGCTATACCGGGACAGGGAGGACAGATACGCAGTATTTT.